These 15 T cell receptor beta chains came from one sample sequenced in a study of T cell responses to AZD1222 COVID-19 vaccine. Sequencing was performed with immunoSEQ multiplex PCR; in TCRdb, only in-frame clones are kept and a portion is missing. The sample has about 85,000 clones, around 90% seen once. This specimen consisted of peripheral blood, obtained on day 0 of AZD1222 vaccination. These receptors all come from an adult in good health.

The rearrangement joins TRBV5-8 to TRBJ2-7, with TRBD2 identical over 12 bases. Per the germline V gene, CDR1 is SGHTS and CDR2 is YDEGEE. This CDR3 has 16 amino acids. V trimming: 3 bases; J trimming: 2 bases; junction bases outside the gene matches: 6. The CDR3 loop reads CASSSGLAGLPYEQYF. The CDR3, as DNA: TGTGCCAGCAGCTCGGGACTAGCGGGCTTACCCTACGAGCAGTACTTC.

The genes are TRBV27 and TRBJ1-3, with 9 bases identical to TRBD1. Germline CDR1 MNHEY, CDR2 SMNVEV (reference sequence). The CDR3 length is 12 residues. V dropped 8 bases and J dropped 8; count of bases not matched to a gene: 4. Written as DNA, the CDR3 is TGTGCCAGCTCGGACAGGGGCCACACCATATATTTT. Its translation: CASSDRGHTIYF.

This chain links TRBV2 with TRBJ2-1; 9 positions agree with TRBD2. This CDR3 is built from 15 residues. The V gene's germline CDR1 is SNHLY and CDR2 FYNNEI. V shed 8 bases, J shed 5 bases, and the junction held 10 bases outside the gene matches. CDR3 in DNA: TGTGCCAGCCGGGAATTGACTAGCGGACACAATGAGCAGTTCTTC. This gives the protein CASRELTSGHNEQFF.

V usage is TRBV3-1 (or the pseudogene TRBV3-2) and J usage is TRBJ2-6, with 7 bases fitting TRBD1. This CDR3 region has 18 residues. CDR1 is LGHDT, CDR2 YNNKEL, per germline (reference sequence). J gave up 4 bases and V 1 base, and 10 bases lay outside the gene matches. The CDR3 bases are TGTGCCAGCAGCCAAGCATTAATGACAGGGTACGGGGCCAACGTCCTGACTTTC. This sequence encodes CASSQALMTGYGANVLTF.

The sample holds one count of this clone. An end of the junction differs from the germline gene, which may be a read error. The chain joins TRBV7-7 to TRBJ2-1; TRBD1 aligns across 9 bases. The CDR3 length is 16 residues. Germline V gives CDR1 SSHAT, CDR2 FNYEAQ (reference sequence). The CDR3 DNA reads TGTGCTAGCAGCTCGACGACAGGGGGGTCCTACAATGAGCAGTTCTTC. The encoded protein is CASSSTTGGSYNEQFF.

The chain recombines TRBV5-1 with TRBJ1-2; perhaps TRBD1 as D (5 bases). The CDR3 sequence is 13 residues long. The germline CDR1 and CDR2 sequences are SGHRS and YFSETQ. The ends were cut back, 4 bases at V and 0 bases at J, with 7 bases in the middle. In DNA, the CDR3 is TGCGCCAGCAGCCCGACAGCTAACTATGGCTACACCTTC. It translates to CASSPTANYGYTF.

The chain joins TRBV10-3 to TRBJ2-1; D may be TRBD2 (8 bases). From germline, CDR1 is ENHRY and CDR2 SYGVKD. The CDR3 covers 16 residues. Trimming removed 1 base from V and 9 bases from J, with 19 bases in between. DNA for the CDR3: TGTGCCATCAGTGAGTTCGGGACTAGGAGACAGGGTGAGCAGTTCTTC. Translating it yields CAISEFGTRRQGEQFF.

This sequence joins TRBV7-8 and TRBJ2-1; a possible D gene is TRBD2 (5 bases). The CDR3 length is 16 residues. Germline V gene sequence: CDR1 SGHVS, CDR2 FQNEAQ. Trimming removed 5 bases from V and 3 bases from J, with 17 bases in between. The chain's CDR3 is CASSPTLEPLYNEQFF. The CDR3 DNA is TGTGCCAGCAGCCCAACACTAGAGCCTCTCTACAATGAGCAGTTCTTC.

This rearrangement joins TRBV29-1 to TRBJ2-3, with D possibly called TRBD1 or TRBD2 (5 bases each). The germline CDR1 and CDR2 sequences are SQVTM and ANQGSEA. V was trimmed by 1 base and J by 4 bases, leaving 18 bases between them. CDR3 size: 16 residues. CDR3 DNA sequence: TGCAGCGTTGAAGGTCCGGGACGCGAAAGGGCAGATACGCAGTATTTT. Amino acid sequence: CSVEGPGRERADTQYF.

The genes are TRBV7-9 and TRBJ1-1, with D hard to call. Between the trimmed V and J ends, which lost 4 bases and 5 bases, there was a span of 2 bases. This CDR3 comprises 10 residues. Germline V gene lookup returns CDR1 SEHNR and CDR2 FQNEAQ (reference sequence). The CDR3 region is CASSYTEAFF. The DNA for the CDR3 is TGTGCCAGCAGCTATACTGAAGCTTTCTTT.

A few counts support this clone. The CDR3 loop is CASTRTSVSYEQYF. The DNA of the CDR3 is TGTGCCAGCACCAGGACTAGCGTCTCCTACGAGCAGTACTTC. The chain has TRBV11-2 and TRBJ2-7, with TRBD2 matching over 9 bases. Germline V gene lookup returns CDR1 SGHAT and CDR2 FQNNGV. The V gene end was trimmed by 7 bases and the J gene end by 0 bases; junction bases not matched to a gene: 4. The CDR3 consists of 14 residues. Full variable domain (rest looked up from reference TRBV11-2 and TRBJ2-7): EAGVAQSPRYKIIEKRQSVAFWCNPISGHATLYWYQQILGQGPKLLIQFQNNGVVDDSQLPKDRFSAERLKGVDSTLKIQPAKLEDSAVYLCASTRTSVSYEQYFGPGTRLTVT.

The genes are TRBV10-1 and TRBJ2-1; D unresolved. CDR1 and CDR2 from the germline V gene are WNHNN and SYGVQD (reference sequence). The germline V and J ends were trimmed by 4 bases and 6 bases, with 10 bases remaining between them. The CDR3 has 13 amino acids. The CDR3 loop is CASSGWLGNEQFF. The CDR3 DNA reads as TGCGCCAGCAGTGGCTGGCTAGGCAATGAGCAGTTCTTC.

V usage is TRBV2 and J usage is TRBJ1-1, with D unresolved. V dropped 6 bases and J dropped 8 bases, with 13 bases sitting between them. Germline assignment: CDR1 SNHLY and CDR2 FYNNEI. This CDR3 has 12 residues. The CDR3 DNA sequence: TGTGCCAGCAGGTTTACGGGTGCCGAAGCTTTCTTT. The encoded protein is CASRFTGAEAFF.

The chain recombines TRBV29-1 with TRBJ2-1, with D perhaps being TRBD1 or TRBD2 (5 bases each). This CDR3 region has 17 residues. The germline V gene encodes CDR1 SQVTM and CDR2 ANQGSEA. Trimming pared 0 bases from V and 4 bases from J, leaving 19 bases between. CDR3 DNA sequence: TGCAGCGTTGAAGATCGTAGGGGCAGCGGACGTTACAATGAGCAGTTCTTC. Its translation: CSVEDRRGSGRYNEQFF.

The chain links TRBV28 to TRBJ1-5; TRBD1 matches at 8 bases. This CDR3 has 18 residues. Trimming removed 6 bases from V and 3 bases from J; junction bases left unmatched: 16. Germline CDR1 and CDR2: MDHEN and SYDVKM. The CDR3 spells CASSRLGGLDRDNQPQHF. CDR3 bases: TGTGCCAGCAGCCGCTTAGGGGGCTTGGACAGGGACAATCAGCCCCAGCATTTT.